These T cell receptor beta chains were read from a single sample in a study of blood T cell repertoires in COVID-19. Profiling relied on immunoSEQ multiplex PCR, and the TCRdb table lists in-frame clones only, not all of them. The sample records about 260,000 clones, about 87% being singletons. Sequencing was carried out using peripheral blood. The receptors stem from an older woman with COVID-19, enrolled during active disease. The CDR3 runs from the conserved cysteine through the conserved F or W.

v_call: TRBV6-4
j_call: TRBJ2-1
cdr3_aa: CASSLKAGVGEQFF

v_call: TRBV2
j_call: TRBJ1-1
cdr3_aa: CASVPRSGGWNTEAFF

v_call: TRBV29-1
j_call: TRBJ1-1
cdr3_aa: CSVEGIRNTEAFF

v_call: TRBV29-1
j_call: TRBJ2-1
cdr3_aa: CSVGLAGAHNEQFF

v_call: TRBV3-1/TRBV3-2
j_call: TRBJ1-4
cdr3_aa: CASSQRGTTNEKLFF

v_call: TRBV19
j_call: TRBJ2-2
cdr3_aa: CASKQTSGSNTGELFF

v_call: TRBV5-4
j_call: TRBJ2-3
cdr3_aa: CASSSQLVAGGADTQYF

v_call: TRBV5-1
j_call: TRBJ2-7
cdr3_aa: CASSPGTGNYEQYF

v_call: TRBV4-2
j_call: TRBJ2-3
cdr3_aa: CASSQDPGTDTQYF

v_call: TRBV3-1/TRBV3-2
j_call: TRBJ1-1
cdr3_aa: CASSQGAGVNTEAFF

v_call: TRBV10-3
j_call: TRBJ2-2
cdr3_aa: CAIGQTGTTGELFF

v_call: TRBV19
j_call: TRBJ2-3
cdr3_aa: CASSGATGTRTDTQYF

v_call: TRBV27
j_call: TRBJ2-1
cdr3_aa: CASTTLSTGNEQFF

v_call: TRBV14
j_call: TRBJ2-7
cdr3_aa: CASSLHMNRGSYEQYF

v_call: TRBV6-2/TRBV6-3
j_call: TRBJ2-1
cdr3_aa: CASSYPTSGLPSHEQFF

v_call: TRBV28
j_call: TRBJ2-1
cdr3_aa: CASTQWASAYNEQFF

v_call: TRBV24-1
j_call: TRBJ2-7
cdr3_aa: CATSDPVAGGSYEQYF

v_call: TRBV19
j_call: TRBJ1-5
cdr3_aa: CASKDRGVQPQHF

v_call: TRBV28
j_call: TRBJ2-7
cdr3_aa: CASSRSGQGNYEQYF

v_call: TRBV9
j_call: TRBJ1-2
cdr3_aa: CASSLGLTANYGYTF

v_call: TRBV6-2/TRBV6-3
j_call: TRBJ2-5
cdr3_aa: CASSPLETQYF

v_call: TRBV3-1/TRBV3-2
j_call: TRBJ2-3
cdr3_aa: CASSPRGTDTQYF

v_call: TRBV19
j_call: TRBJ1-1
cdr3_aa: CASSITGDTEAFF

v_call: TRBV5-4
j_call: TRBJ1-1
cdr3_aa: CASSPRTGANTEAFF

v_call: TRBV28
j_call: TRBJ1-1
cdr3_aa: CASSLYTRANTEAFF

v_call: TRBV18
j_call: TRBJ2-7
cdr3_aa: CASSPAGGEQYF

v_call: TRBV27
j_call: TRBJ1-2
cdr3_aa: CASSLSSRGQLSTF

v_call: TRBV2
j_call: TRBJ1-1
cdr3_aa: CASRRGQGITEAFF

v_call: TRBV28
j_call: TRBJ1-3
cdr3_aa: CASSSTGPDSGNTIYF

v_call: TRBV10-3
j_call: TRBJ2-3
cdr3_aa: CAISPQAGGPSDTQYF

v_call: TRBV6-4
j_call: TRBJ1-1
cdr3_aa: CASSVDRNTEAFF

v_call: TRBV16
j_call: TRBJ1-2
cdr3_aa: CASSQSRHLYGYTF

v_call: TRBV15
j_call: TRBJ1-4
cdr3_aa: CATSRAGTGGEKLFF

v_call: TRBV2
j_call: TRBJ1-4
cdr3_aa: CASTTGSSANEKLFF

v_call: TRBV3-1/TRBV3-2
j_call: TRBJ1-6
cdr3_aa: CASSPDRDHGSYNSPLHF

v_call: TRBV7-8
j_call: TRBJ1-5
cdr3_aa: CASSRQGAFNQPQHF

v_call: TRBV5-1
j_call: TRBJ1-2
cdr3_aa: CASSLSAGKSYTF

v_call: TRBV3-1/TRBV3-2
j_call: TRBJ1-5
cdr3_aa: CASSQAFQGASNQPQHF

v_call: TRBV6-5
j_call: TRBJ1-6
cdr3_aa: CASRFMADYNSPLHF

v_call: TRBV6-5
j_call: TRBJ2-2
cdr3_aa: CASSYSGAAAVGELFF